This is a list of T cell receptor beta chains from one sample in a study of regulatory T cells in long-lasting Graves disease. TCRdb passed the multiplex PCR reads through MiXCR, listing each CDR3 protein once. The sample has under 450,000 distinct CDR3 sequences; 12% are singletons. The same sample was also studied in work on T cells in Graves' hyperthyroidism and ophthalmopathy.

The starting material was peripheral blood mononuclear cells (PBMCs), obtained at new diagnosis, from a patient treated with antithyroid drugs. These receptors were taken from a woman between 18 and 30 years old with Graves disease. Each CDR3 is given with its conserved first and last residue. A D gene is named only where the DNA matches it firmly. Size is stated for part of the rows, as once, few or many counts, or as a class when the clone is expanded.

d_call: TRBD2; j_call: TRBJ2-7; v_call: TRBV13; clone_size: few; cdr3_aa: CASSLKTSGAYEQYF; cdr3_nt: TGTGCCAGCAGCCTAAAGACTAGCGGAGCCTACGAGCAGTACTTC
d_call: -; j_call: TRBJ1-1; v_call: TRBV7-9; clone_size: many; cdr3_aa: CASSPSTEAFF; cdr3_nt: TGTGCCAGCAGCCCGAGCACTGAAGCTTTCTTT
d_call: -; j_call: TRBJ2-5; v_call: TRBV6-1; clone_size: many; cdr3_aa: CASSKGSRQETQYF; cdr3_nt: TGTGCCAGCAGCAAAGGGTCGCGCCAAGAGACCCAGTACTTC
d_call: TRBD2; j_call: TRBJ2-1; v_call: TRBV7-9; clone_size: -; cdr3_aa: CASKDRGSSYNEQFF; cdr3_nt: TGTGCCTCAAAGGATCGCGGGAGTTCCTACAATGAGCAGTTCTTC
d_call: TRBD1; j_call: TRBJ1-2; v_call: TRBV20-1; clone_size: -; cdr3_aa: CSARSGGSYGYTF; cdr3_nt: TGCAGTGCTAGATCAGGGGGGTCCTATGGCTACACCTTC
d_call: -; j_call: TRBJ1-2; v_call: TRBV5-6; clone_size: many; cdr3_aa: CASSLPRSGYTF; cdr3_nt: TGTGCCAGCAGCTTACCTCGGAGTGGCTACACCTTC
d_call: -; j_call: TRBJ1-5; v_call: TRBV20-1; clone_size: few; cdr3_aa: CSARDHYREVYQPQHF; cdr3_nt: TGCAGTGCTAGAGATCATTACAGGGAAGTTTATCAGCCCCAGCATTTT
d_call: TRBD2; j_call: TRBJ2-7; v_call: TRBV2; clone_size: many; cdr3_aa: CASSDTSGTVYEQYF; cdr3_nt: TGTGCCAGCAGTGACACTAGCGGGACAGTATACGAGCAGTACTTC
d_call: -; j_call: TRBJ1-3; v_call: TRBV2; clone_size: few; cdr3_aa: CASSASVDGNTIYF; cdr3_nt: TGTGCCAGCAGTGCGTCAGTAGATGGAAACACCATATATTTT
d_call: -; j_call: TRBJ2-3; v_call: TRBV20-1; clone_size: many; cdr3_aa: CSASLLASTDTQYF; cdr3_nt: TGCAGTGCTAGCTTACTAGCAAGCACAGATACGCAGTATTTT
d_call: -; j_call: TRBJ2-1; v_call: TRBV28; clone_size: many; cdr3_aa: CASSLGVGEQFF; cdr3_nt: TGTGCCAGCAGTTTGGGAGTGGGTGAGCAGTTCTTC
d_call: -; j_call: TRBJ2-2; v_call: TRBV5-6; clone_size: many; cdr3_aa: CASSLTHTGELFF; cdr3_nt: TGTGCCAGCAGCTTGACACACACCGGGGAGCTGTTTTTT
d_call: TRBD1; j_call: TRBJ2-1; v_call: TRBV11-2; clone_size: many; cdr3_aa: CASRPLTGAYNEQFF; cdr3_nt: TGTGCCAGCAGGCCTTTGACAGGGGCCTACAATGAGCAGTTCTTC
d_call: -; j_call: TRBJ1-5; v_call: TRBV20-1; clone_size: -; cdr3_aa: CSARDRGRVGQPQHF; cdr3_nt: TGCAGTGCTAGAGATCGAGGCAGGGTTGGTCAGCCCCAGCATTTT
d_call: -; j_call: TRBJ2-3; v_call: TRBV29-1; clone_size: many; cdr3_aa: CSTAGLLRTDTQYF; cdr3_nt: TGCAGCACCGCGGGACTCCTTAGAACAGATACGCAGTATTTT
d_call: -; j_call: TRBJ2-1; v_call: TRBV4-1; clone_size: many; cdr3_aa: CASSQVPGRANEQFF; cdr3_nt: TGCGCCAGCAGCCAAGTCCCGGGCAGAGCGAATGAGCAGTTCTTC
d_call: -; j_call: TRBJ1-1; v_call: TRBV19; clone_size: -; cdr3_aa: CASSRGRTEAFF; cdr3_nt: TGTGCCAGTAGTAGGGGGCGGACTGAAGCTTTCTTT
d_call: -; j_call: TRBJ2-1; v_call: TRBV25-1; clone_size: -; cdr3_aa: CASSGRGRGDEQFF; cdr3_nt: TGTGCCAGCAGTGGAAGGGGAAGGGGGGATGAGCAGTTCTTC
d_call: -; j_call: TRBJ1-4; v_call: TRBV4-1; clone_size: many; cdr3_aa: CASSQDHRDNEKLFF; cdr3_nt: TGCGCCAGCAGCCAAGATCATCGCGACAATGAAAAACTGTTTTTT
d_call: -; j_call: TRBJ1-5; v_call: TRBV6-1; clone_size: many; cdr3_aa: CASSKGTYSNQPQHF; cdr3_nt: TGTGCCAGCAGTAAAGGTACTTATAGCAATCAGCCCCAGCATTTT
d_call: TRBD2; j_call: TRBJ2-5; v_call: TRBV28; clone_size: many; cdr3_aa: CASSLSRLAGGEETQYF; cdr3_nt: TGTGCCAGCAGTTTATCACGTCTAGCGGGAGGCGAGGAGACCCAGTACTTC
d_call: -; j_call: TRBJ2-3; v_call: TRBV28; clone_size: many; cdr3_aa: CASGVRGAGDTQYF; cdr3_nt: TGTGCCAGCGGGGTACGGGGGGCTGGAGATACGCAGTATTTT
d_call: -; j_call: TRBJ1-5; v_call: TRBV6-2/TRBV6-3; clone_size: few; cdr3_aa: CASSYSGGRRNQPQHF; cdr3_nt: TGTGCCAGCAGTTACTCGGGGGGGCGCCGGAATCAGCCCCAGCATTTT
d_call: -; j_call: TRBJ1-4; v_call: TRBV18; clone_size: many; cdr3_aa: CATSPERGSTNEKLFF; cdr3_nt: TGTGCCACCTCACCCGAGAGGGGCTCAACTAATGAAAAACTGTTTTTT
d_call: -; j_call: TRBJ2-5; v_call: TRBV7-2; clone_size: -; cdr3_aa: CASSLRLSAETQYF; cdr3_nt: TGTGCCAGCAGCTTAAGATTGTCAGCTGAGACCCAGTACTTC
d_call: TRBD2; j_call: TRBJ2-5; v_call: TRBV20-1; clone_size: many; cdr3_aa: CSALAGTQETQYF; cdr3_nt: TGCAGTGCCTTAGCGGGTACTCAAGAGACCCAGTACTTC
d_call: -; j_call: TRBJ2-7; v_call: TRBV12-3/TRBV12-4; clone_size: many; cdr3_aa: CASSFPETYEQYF; cdr3_nt: TGTGCCAGCAGTTTTCCTGAAACCTACGAGCAGTACTTC
d_call: -; j_call: TRBJ2-5; v_call: TRBV7-2; clone_size: many; cdr3_aa: CASTSRVIGLGQETQYF; cdr3_nt: TGTGCCAGCACCTCCCGGGTAATCGGTTTAGGCCAAGAGACCCAGTACTTC